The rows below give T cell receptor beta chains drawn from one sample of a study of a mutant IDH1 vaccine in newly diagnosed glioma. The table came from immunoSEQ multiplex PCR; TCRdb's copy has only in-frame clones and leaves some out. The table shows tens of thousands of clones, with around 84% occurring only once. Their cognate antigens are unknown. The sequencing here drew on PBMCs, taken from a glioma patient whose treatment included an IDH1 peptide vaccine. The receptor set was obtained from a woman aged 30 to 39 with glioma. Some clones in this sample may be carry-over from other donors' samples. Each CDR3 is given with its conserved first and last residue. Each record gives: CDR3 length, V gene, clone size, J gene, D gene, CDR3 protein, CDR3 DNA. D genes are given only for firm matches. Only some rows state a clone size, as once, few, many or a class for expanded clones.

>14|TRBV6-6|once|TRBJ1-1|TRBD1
CASRWDRLNTEAFF
TGTGCCAGCAGGTGGGACAGATTGAACACTGAAGCTTTCTTT
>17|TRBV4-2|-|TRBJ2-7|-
CASSQGMDRISSYEQYF
TGTGCCAGCAGCCAGGGCATGGACCGAATTAGCTCCTACGAGCAGTACTTC
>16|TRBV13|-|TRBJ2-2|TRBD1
CASSYPDRGHTGELFF
TGTGCCAGCAGCTACCCGGACAGGGGGCATACCGGGGAGCTGTTTTTT
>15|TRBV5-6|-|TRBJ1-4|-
CASSLGSSTNEKLFF
TGTGCCAGCAGCTTGGGGTCTTCAACTAATGAAAAACTGTTTTTT
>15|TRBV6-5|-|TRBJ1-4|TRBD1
CASSYSQGRNEKLFF
TGTGCCAGCAGTTACTCACAGGGGCGGAATGAAAAACTGTTTTTT
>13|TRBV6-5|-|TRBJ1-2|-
CASSKRQPYGYTF
TGTGCCAGCAGCAAGCGACAGCCCTATGGCTACACCTTC
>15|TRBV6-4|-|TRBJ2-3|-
CASSDGVGGTDTQYF
TGTGCCAGCAGTGACGGGGTGGGGGGCACAGATACGCAGTATTTT
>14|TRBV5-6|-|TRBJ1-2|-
CASSFWLTGYGYTF
TGTGCCAGCAGCTTCTGGCTAACGGGGTATGGCTACACCTTC
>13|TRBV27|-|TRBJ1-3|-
CASRGDSGNTIYF
TGTGCCAGCCGAGGGGATTCTGGAAACACCATATATTTT
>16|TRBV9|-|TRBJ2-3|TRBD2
CASSARVAGFTDTQYF
TGTGCCAGCAGCGCGAGGGTAGCGGGATTCACAGATACGCAGTATTTT
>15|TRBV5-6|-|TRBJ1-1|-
CASSTLARKNTEAFF
TGTGCCAGCAGCACCCTCGCCCGGAAGAACACTGAAGCTTTCTTT
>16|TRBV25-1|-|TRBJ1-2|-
CASSEWIKGSDYGYTF
TGTGCCAGCAGTGAATGGATAAAGGGGTCGGACTATGGCTACACCTTC
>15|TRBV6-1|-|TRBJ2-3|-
CASSGTRDQLDTQYF
TGTGCCAGCAGCGGGACTCGCGATCAATTAGATACGCAGTATTTT
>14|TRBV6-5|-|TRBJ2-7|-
CASRTGISSYEQYF
TGTGCCAGCAGAACAGGGATTTCGTCCTACGAGCAGTACTTC
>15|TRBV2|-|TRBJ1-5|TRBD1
CASRERTGGNQPQHF
TGTGCCAGCAGGGAAAGGACAGGGGGCAATCAGCCCCAGCATTTT
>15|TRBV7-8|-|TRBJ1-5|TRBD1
CASSHGTDFNQPQHF
TGTGCCAGCAGCCACGGGACAGACTTTAATCAGCCCCAGCATTTT
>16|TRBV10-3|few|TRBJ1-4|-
CAISGSGGQNNEKLFF
TGTGCCATCAGTGGGTCGGGAGGGCAGAATAATGAAAAACTGTTTTTT
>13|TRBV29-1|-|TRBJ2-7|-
CSVEGVRGYEQYF
TGCAGCGTTGAAGGGGTCAGGGGCTACGAGCAGTACTTC
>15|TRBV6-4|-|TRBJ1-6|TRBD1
CASSDTRQGHSPLHF
TGTGCCAGCAGTGACACCCGACAGGGCCATTCACCCCTCCACTTT
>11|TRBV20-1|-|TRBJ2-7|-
CSSGPQVEQYF
TGCAGTTCCGGTCCCCAGGTGGAGCAGTACTTC
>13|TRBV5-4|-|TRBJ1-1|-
CASSPQGYTEAFF
TGTGCCAGCAGCCCCCAGGGATACACTGAAGCTTTCTTT
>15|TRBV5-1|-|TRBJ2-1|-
CASSLTGSSYNEQFF
TGCGCCAGCAGCCTGACAGGCAGCTCCTACAATGAGCAGTTCTTC
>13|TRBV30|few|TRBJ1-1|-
CAWSVLKGYEAFF
TGTGCCTGGAGTGTACTAAAGGGATATGAAGCTTTCTTT
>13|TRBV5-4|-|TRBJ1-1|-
CASSLEENTEAFF
TGTGCCAGCAGCTTGGAGGAGAACACTGAAGCTTTCTTT
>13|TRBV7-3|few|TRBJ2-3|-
CASSPARSDTQYF
TGTGCCAGCAGCCCCGCAAGATCAGATACGCAGTATTTT
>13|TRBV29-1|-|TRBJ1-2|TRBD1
CSVGTGSNYGYTF
TGCAGCGTTGGGACAGGGTCTAACTATGGCTACACCTTC
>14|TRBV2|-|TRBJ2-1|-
CASSDPDSYNEQFF
TGTGCCAGCAGTGACCCAGATTCCTACAATGAGCAGTTCTTC
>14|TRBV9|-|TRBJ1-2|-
CASSPAREVYGYTF
TGTGCCAGCAGCCCCGCCCGGGAGGTCTATGGCTACACCTTC
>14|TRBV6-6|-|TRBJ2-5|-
CASSPSDGSKTQYF
TGTGCCAGCAGTCCCTCCGACGGGAGTAAGACCCAGTACTTC
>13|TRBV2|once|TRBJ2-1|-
CASKRGSYNEQFF
TGTGCCAGCAAGAGGGGATCCTACAATGAGCAGTTCTTC
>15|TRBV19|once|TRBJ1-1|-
CASRDGLNMNTEAFF
TGTGCCAGTAGGGACGGTCTGAATATGAACACTGAAGCTTTCTTT
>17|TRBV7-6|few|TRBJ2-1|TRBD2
CASSLSLHAGGYNEQFF
TGTGCCAGCAGCTTGAGTCTCCACGCGGGAGGTTACAATGAGCAGTTCTTC
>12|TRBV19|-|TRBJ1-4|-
CAREGSNEKLFF
TGTGCCAGGGAGGGGTCTAATGAAAAACTGTTTTTT
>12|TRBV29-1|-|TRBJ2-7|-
CSVDLGRYEQYF
TGCAGCGTTGATTTGGGACGCTACGAGCAGTACTTC
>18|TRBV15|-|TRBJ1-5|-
CATSRVRLGGSDNQPQHF
TGTGCCACCAGCAGAGTGAGACTGGGGGGGAGCGACAATCAGCCCCAGCATTTT
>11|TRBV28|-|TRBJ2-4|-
CASSGGLIQYF
TGTGCCAGCAGTGGGGGACTCATTCAGTACTTC
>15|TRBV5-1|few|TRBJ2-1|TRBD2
CASGLAGGRNNEQFF
TGCGCCAGCGGGCTAGCGGGAGGAAGGAACAATGAGCAGTTCTTC
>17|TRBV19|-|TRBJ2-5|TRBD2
CASSIVRAGLGSETQYF
TGTGCCAGTAGTATAGTTCGGGCGGGACTAGGGTCAGAGACCCAGTACTTC
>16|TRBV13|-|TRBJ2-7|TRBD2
CASSFGGRPATGEQYF
TGTGCCAGCAGTTTTGGCGGGAGGCCGGCTACTGGGGAGCAGTACTTC
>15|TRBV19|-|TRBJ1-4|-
CASSLSGTENEKLFF
TGTGCCAGTAGTCTGTCCGGGACGGAAAATGAAAAACTGTTTTTT
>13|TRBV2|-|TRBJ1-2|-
CASRIRYNYGYTF
TGTGCCAGCAGAATAAGATACAACTATGGCTACACCTTC
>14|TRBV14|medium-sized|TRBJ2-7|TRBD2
CASSPTSGSYEQYF
TGTGCCAGCAGCCCAACTAGCGGGAGCTACGAGCAGTACTTC
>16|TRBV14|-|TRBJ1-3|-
CASSTPQGVSGNTIYF
TGTGCCAGCAGCACGCCTCAGGGAGTCTCTGGAAACACCATATATTTT
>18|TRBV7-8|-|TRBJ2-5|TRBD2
CASSLDPLAGAYGETQYF
TGTGCCAGCAGCTTAGATCCGCTAGCGGGAGCGTACGGGGAGACCCAGTACTTC
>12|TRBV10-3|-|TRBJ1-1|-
CAINGGNTEAFF
TGTGCCATCAATGGGGGAAACACTGAAGCTTTCTTT
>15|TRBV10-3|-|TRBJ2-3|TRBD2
CAISERLAGGDTQYF
TGTGCCATCAGTGAGAGGCTAGCGGGAGGGGATACGCAGTATTTT
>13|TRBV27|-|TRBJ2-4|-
CASSLGPGRIQYF
TGTGCCAGCAGTTTAGGGCCGGGACGGATTCAGTACTTC
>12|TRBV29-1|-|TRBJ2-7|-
CSVERDSYEQYF
TGCAGCGTTGAAAGGGATTCCTACGAGCAGTACTTC
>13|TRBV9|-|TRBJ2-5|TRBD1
CASSFGQGETQYF
TGTGCCAGCAGCTTCGGACAGGGAGAGACCCAGTACTTC
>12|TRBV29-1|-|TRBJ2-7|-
CSATGQGLPQYF
TGCAGCGCTACGGGGCAGGGGCTCCCCCAGTACTTC
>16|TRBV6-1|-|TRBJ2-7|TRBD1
CASSDEVMGQQYEQYF
TGTGCCAGCAGTGATGAAGTGATGGGACAGCAGTACGAGCAGTACTTC